This TCR beta chain was documented in a study of breast tumors, draining lymph nodes, adjacent tissues (dated by TCRdb to the mid-2010s). About the study as a whole: The study compared TCR beta repertoires across tumor, adjacent nontumor tissue and axillary lymph nodes from breast cancer patients. In human breast cancer, the study set out to evaluate how tumor, surrounding tissue and draining lymph node repertoires relate to one another and whether T cells may move between these sites. Summary of the overall study and its limitations: The similarity between tumor and nontumor tissue repertoires was significantly greater in luminal-like breast cancer than in basal-like breast cancer. The data were considered consistent with most tumor T cells being derived from the lymph node and subsequently expanding within tumor tissue. Tumor T-cell repertoires showed less diversity than lymph node repertoires and more diversity than nontumor tissue repertoires, and tumor T-cell repertoires showed preferential V and J gene usage. The conclusion that tumor T cells originate in lymph nodes was framed as consistent with a hypothesis rather than directly demonstrated.

Turning to this clonotype: Its cognate antigen has yet to be identified. No quality values exist for individual bases; no much larger clone is one base distant.

The axillary draining lymph nodes of breast cancer patients were the source of the lymph node samples. The run used an Illumina HiSeq 2000. Multiplex PCR amplification was used to generate the TCR beta chain libraries. The amplified TCR beta chain products were analyzed by high-throughput sequencing. TCRdb trimmed the raw reads at Q25, called clones with MiXCR and kept productive beta chains. Rows are unified per CDR3 protein, each entry keeping the most common DNA and genes. This sample is represented by about 180,000 distinct CDR3 sequences; roughly 30% of them were singletons. The top ten hold roughly 4.5% of the sample. Between the V and J ends, shortened by 6 bases and 2 bases respectively, the junction contains 19 bases. The CDR3 numbers 16 residues from cysteine through phenylalanine. Only the CDR3 region is kept as DNA, spanning 48 bases read in frame from base 1. CDR1 and CDR2 are read off the germline V gene as MDHEN and SYDVKM.

This chain is built from TRBV28 and TRBJ2-5; the D segment may tentatively be TRBD1 or TRBD2, each giving 5 matched bases. The receptor's source is a female donor with breast cancer. Some clones in this sample may be carry-over from other donors' samples. The sequenced sample was axillary lymph node tissue. The CDR3 protein is CASRNLGLGEQETQYF. The sequence in DNA is TGTGCCAGCAGGAACCTCGGACTGGGGGAACAAGAGACCCAGTACTTC.